The 28 T cell receptor beta chains listed next were all sequenced from one sample in a study of T-cell memory formation after mild COVID-19. Using its own MiXCR run on the 5' RACE reads, TCRdb lists one record per CDR3 protein. The sample has roughly 340,000 distinct CDR3 sequences; around a fifth are singletons. The sequenced sample was PBMCs or a T cell subset sorted from them (not recorded which). These receptors all come from a man between 18 and 35 years old who had mild COVID-19 (a few samples of this study predate the infection). Cell type and time point are not known.

This clonotype was recorded a few times. The CDR3 DNA is TGTGCCAGCAGCGTAGATATTTTCTACAATGAGCAGTTCTTC. Amino acids: CASSVDIFYNEQFF. The genes are TRBV9 and TRBJ2-1, with D unresolved. Deletions cut 0 bases from V and 3 bases from J, with 7 bases between. The CDR3 has 14 residues. From germline, CDR1 is SGDLS and CDR2 YYNGEE.

The table lists this clonotype with a few counts. This sequence joins TRBV20-1 and TRBJ2-4; no reliable D call. Trimming took off 2 bases at V and 5 bases at J, with 10 bases between the two ends. The length of the CDR3 is 13 residues. The germline V gene has CDR1 DFQATT and CDR2 SNEGSKA (reference sequence). CDR3 nucleotides: TGCAGTGCTAGAAACGGACCGGAAAACATTCAGTACTTC. It translates to CSARNGPENIQYF.

This clonotype was counted between two and nine times. This chain uses TRBV20-1 with TRBJ2-2; tentative D call: TRBD2 (5 bases). The germline V and J ends were trimmed by 3 bases and 7 bases, with 15 bases remaining between them. The CDR3 has 14 residues. The V gene's germline CDR1 is DFQATT and CDR2 SNEGSKA (reference sequence). CDR3 DNA sequence: TGCAGTGCTAGGGACCGGGGATCCTACGGGGAGCTGTTTTTT. It specifies CSARDRGSYGELFF.

The chain combines TRBV12-3 or TRBV12-4 with TRBJ2-1; 10 bases map to TRBD1. V was clipped by 5 bases and J by 7 bases; unmatched bases: 11. This CDR3 contains 16 residues. The CDR3 sequence is CASSDGGTGAANEQFF. CDR3 coding DNA: TGTGCCAGCAGTGATGGTGGGACAGGGGCTGCGAATGAGCAGTTCTTC.

J is TRBJ2-3 and V is TRBV18; 10 bases are shared with TRBD2. The CDR3 loop spans 15 amino acids. Losses at the gene ends were 6 bases for V and 5 bases for J; bases not matched to a gene: 8. Germline CDR1 KGHSH, CDR2 LQKENI. CDR3 amino acids: CASSQSGGAVDTQYF. The CDR3 DNA reads as TGTGCCAGCTCGCAAAGCGGGGGGGCCGTAGATACGCAGTATTTT. Variable domain in full (rest from reference TRBV18 and TRBJ2-3): NAGVMQNPRHLVRRRGQEARLRCSPMKGHSHVYWYRQLPEEGLKFMVYLQKENIIDESGMPKERFSAEFPKEGPSILRIQQVVRGDSAAYFCASSQSGGAVDTQYFGPGTRLTVL.

The chain links TRBV6-2 or TRBV6-3 to TRBJ1-5, with a tentative D call TRBD1 (6 bases). The CDR3 has 13 amino acids. Germline loops: CDR1 MNHEY, CDR2 SVGEGT. The V gene lost 5 bases and the J gene lost 6 bases, with 11 bases spanning the gap. The CDR3 loop reads CASSRGERQPQHF. The CDR3, as DNA: TGTGCCAGCAGTAGGGGGGAACGTCAGCCCCAGCATTTT.

This clonotype was observed a few times. CDR3 nucleotide sequence: TGTGCCAGCAGCCCTTCCGGGACAGGGACCGGGGAGCTGTTTTTT. Protein product: CASSPSGTGTGELFF. This chain uses TRBV7-3 with TRBJ2-2, with 9 bases lining up with TRBD1. With 5 bases clipped from V and 5 bases from J, the junction kept 6 bases outside the gene matches. Germline CDR1 SGHTA, CDR2 FQGTGA. The CDR3 extends over 15 amino acids.

This clonotype has a handful of counts. This chain joins TRBV12-3 or TRBV12-4 and TRBJ2-5; possibly TRBD1 or TRBD2 for D (6 bases each). The CDR3 covers 15 residues. Trimming cost V 5 bases and J 4 bases, with 17 bases left between them. In nucleotides, the CDR3 is TGTGCCAGCAGTAGCGAGGGGGGCGGAGGAGAGACCCAGTACTTC. Translated: CASSSEGGGGETQYF.

This clonotype appeared a few times. The V and J genes are TRBV9 and TRBJ1-5, with D hard to call. This CDR3 has 13 residues. The germline CDR1 and CDR2 sequences are SGDLS and YYNGEE. Trimming removed 0 bases from V and 7 bases from J, with 8 bases in between. The CDR3 DNA is TGTGCCAGCAGCGTAGCTGAGGGCCAGCCCCAGCATTTT. It encodes CASSVAEGQPQHF.

This clonotype was recorded a few times. One junction end disagrees with the germline gene, perhaps due to a read error. The gene calls are TRBV20-1 and TRBJ1-2; D is possibly TRBD1 (6 bases). The CDR3 runs to 12 residues. The germline gives CDR1 DFQATT, CDR2 SNEGSKA (reference sequence). CDR3 nucleotides: TGCAGTGCCGCTACAGGGAACTACGGCTACACCTTC. It is translated as CSAATGNYGYTF.

The chain joins TRBV5-1 to TRBJ2-2; D gene ambiguous. Trimming stripped 4 bases from V and 2 bases from J, with 9 bases between. Germline V gene data show CDR1 as SGHRS and CDR2 as YFSETQ. The CDR3 runs to 14 residues. CDR3 nucleotides: TGCGCCAGCAGCCCGGACCAAAACACCGGGGAGCTGTTTTTT. This sequence encodes CASSPDQNTGELFF. The full variable domain, its missing parts supplied by reference TRBV5-1 and TRBJ2-2, is KAGVTQTPRYLIKTRGQQVTLSCSPISGHRSVSWYQQTPGQGLQFLFEYFSETQRNKGNFPGRFSGRQFSNSRSEMNVSTLELGDSALYLCASSPDQNTGELFFGEGSRLTVL.

This chain connects TRBV24-1 to TRBJ2-5; no reliable D call. CDR1 and CDR2 (germline): KGHDR, SFDVKD. Trimming removed 4 bases from V and 5 bases from J, with 16 bases in between. The CDR3 is 15 residues long. DNA for the CDR3: TGTGCCACCAGTGAGTCCGGAGACGGGTGGGAGACCCAGTACTTC. Amino acids: CATSESGDGWETQYF.

This clonotype has a single count. The genes are TRBV4-1 and TRBJ1-2; the D gene is possibly TRBD1 (5 bases). V gave up 0 bases and J gave up 2 bases, with 7 bases separating them. Germline values: CDR1 MGHRA, CDR2 YSYEKL. The CDR3 is made up of 14 amino acids. The DNA for the CDR3 is TGCGCCAGCAGCCAAGATGAGGGGAACTATGGCTACACCTTC. Translated: CASSQDEGNYGYTF.

The chain employs TRBV27 and TRBJ1-6; D might be TRBD1 (5 bases). Between the trimmed V and J ends, which lost 5 bases and 4 bases, there was a span of 15 bases. The germline CDR1 and CDR2 sequences are MNHEY and SMNVEV (reference sequence). The CDR3 is made up of 16 amino acids. CDR3 nucleotides: TGTGCCAGCAGTAGGGGAAGGGCCCTTTATAATTCACCCCTCCACTTT. Protein sequence: CASSRGRALYNSPLHF.

The CDR3 is CASRGPGRETQYF. The CDR3 DNA reads TGTGCCAGCAGAGGGCCCGGAAGGGAGACCCAGTACTTC. This chain uses TRBV5-6 with TRBJ2-5; D is ambiguous. CDR1 is SGHDT, CDR2 YYEEEE, per germline. The CDR3 is made up of 13 amino acids. V was shortened by 5 bases and J by 5 bases, with 13 bases between the two germline ends. Drawing the rest from reference TRBV5-6 and TRBJ2-5, the complete variable domain is DAGVTQSPTHLIKTRGQQVTLRCSPKSGHDTVSWYQQALGQGPQFIFQYYEEEERQRGNFPDRFSGHQFPNYSSELNVNALLLGDSALYLCASRGPGRETQYFGPGTRLLVL.

This clonotype occurred a few times. The chain joins TRBV6-5 to TRBJ1-1; a weak D match, TRBD1 (5 bases). The CDR3 length is 15 residues. Germline V CDR1 and CDR2: MNHEY, SVGAGI. Trimming left V 2 bases short and J 12 bases short, with 22 bases between. The CDR3 DNA reads as TGTGCCAGCAGTTACACCAGAGGGCCTAAAGGGGTCCCTTTCTTT. Protein: CASSYTRGPKGVPFF.

This clonotype was recorded once. This rearrangement joins TRBV9 to TRBJ1-1, with 7 bases fitting TRBD1. The CDR3 length is 14 residues. The trim removed 2 bases at V and 11 bases at J, leaving 12 bases unmatched. Germline CDR1 is SGDLS and CDR2 is YYNGEE. The CDR3 sequence: CASSVLGDSQGAFF. CDR3 sequence (DNA): TGTGCCAGCAGCGTTTTGGGGGACAGCCAGGGGGCTTTCTTT. Supplemented by reference TRBV9 and TRBJ1-1, the full variable domain reads DSGVTQTPKHLITATGQRVTLRCSPRSGDLSVYWYQQSLDQGLQFLIQYYNGEERAKGNILERFSAQQFPDLHSELNLSSLELGDSALYFCASSVLGDSQGAFFGQGTRLTVV.

This clonotype has at least ten counts. This sequence joins TRBV7-2 and TRBJ2-3, with 9 bases aligning to TRBD2. CDR3 length: 13 amino acids. The junction had 6 bases not matched to a gene; V was cut back by 7 bases and J by 7 bases. CDR1 is SGHTA and CDR2 is FQGNSA in the germline V gene. The DNA of the CDR3 is TGTGCCAGCACCGCTGGACTAGCGTATACGCAGTATTTT. Its translation is CASTAGLAYTQYF.

This clonotype was detected only once. Written as DNA, the CDR3 is TGTGCCAGCAGCTTAGGGTCTAGCGGGCCCTACAATGAGCAGTTCTTC. This sequence encodes CASSLGSSGPYNEQFF. The chain recombines TRBV7-9 with TRBJ2-1, with 8 positions matching TRBD2. V gave up 1 base and J gave up 2 bases; unmatched junction bases: 4. CDR1 and CDR2 (germline): SEHNR, FQNEAQ (reference sequence). The CDR3 contains 16 residues.

In its sample, this clonotype was seen a few times. The chain combines TRBV28 with TRBJ2-7, with 8 bases lining up with TRBD1. The V and J ends lost 4 bases and 0 bases, in that order; junction bases with no gene match: 8. The CDR3 covers 16 residues. Germline CDR1 is MDHEN and CDR2 is SYDVKM. CDR3 region: CASSSHGTGLSYEQYV. The CDR3 DNA reads as TGTGCCAGCAGTTCTCACGGGACAGGCCTCTCCTACGAGCAGTACGTC.

This clonotype was counted only a few times. V is TRBV20-1 and J is TRBJ1-5; D is uncertain. V lost 1 base, J lost 6 bases, and 7 bases lay in between. CDR1 and CDR2 from the germline V gene are DFQATT and SNEGSKA (reference sequence). The CDR3 length is 12 residues. The CDR3 DNA is TGCAGTGCTAGAGGGGTAGGTCAGCCCCAGCATTTT. It translates to CSARGVGQPQHF.

The rearrangement uses TRBV24-1 and TRBJ2-1; D possibly matches TRBD1 or TRBD2 (5 bases each). This CDR3 has 11 residues. V was pared by 4 bases and J by 10 bases, with 7 bases between. Germline CDR1 and CDR2: KGHDR and SFDVKD. The CDR3 DNA reads as TGTGCCACCAGTGAGGGACGGGAGCAGTTCTTC. Amino acid sequence: CATSEGREQFF.

This clonotype occurred a few times. V is TRBV7-9 and J is TRBJ2-1; TRBD2 agrees at 8 bases. J gave up 2 bases and V 4 bases, and 4 bases lay outside the gene matches. The CDR3 spans 15 residues. Germline CDR1 reads SEHNR; CDR2 reads FQNEAQ (reference sequence). CDR3 DNA: TGTGCCAGCAGCTATGTCGGGGGGGCCTACAATGAGCAGTTCTTC. This codes for CASSYVGGAYNEQFF.

This clonotype was seen a handful of times. The junction departs from the called germline gene at one end, perhaps through a read error. V gene TRBV12-3 or TRBV12-4 combines with J gene TRBJ2-7, with D perhaps TRBD1 (5 bases). The CDR3 extends over 13 amino acids. The CDR3 region has the DNA TGTGCCAGCAGTTTAGACAGGTCCTCCGAGCAGTACTTC. Its translation is CASSLDRSSEQYF.

V is TRBV5-1 and J is TRBJ1-4; no definite D call. The V and J ends lost 0 bases and 8 bases respectively, with 8 bases between them. The CDR3 spans 13 residues. Germline loops: CDR1 SGHRS, CDR2 YFSETQ. As DNA, the CDR3 is TGCGCCAGCAGCTTGGACAGTTGGGAAAAACTGTTTTTT. Residues: CASSLDSWEKLFF.

The rearrangement uses TRBV24-1 and TRBJ1-1; D is unclear. Trimming stripped 2 bases from V and 2 bases from J, with 8 bases between. The CDR3 consists of 14 residues. CDR1 is KGHDR, CDR2 SFDVKD, per germline. The DNA for the CDR3 is TGTGCCACCAGTGATTCCCCAAGAAACACTGAAGCTTTCTTT. Its translation is CATSDSPRNTEAFF.

This clonotype was seen ten or more times. The V call is TRBV20-1, the J call TRBJ1-6; D is possibly TRBD1 (5 bases). Germline V gene sequence: CDR1 DFQATT, CDR2 SNEGSKA (reference sequence). Trimming stripped 3 bases from V and 7 bases from J, with 13 bases between. The CDR3 totals 14 residues. The CDR3 loop is CSARWGVNNSPLHF. In nucleotides, the CDR3 is TGCAGTGCTAGGTGGGGGGTCAACAATTCACCCCTCCACTTT.

This clonotype was counted between two and nine times. The chain combines TRBV5-1 with TRBJ2-5; weak D call: TRBD1 (5 bases). With 2 bases removed from V and 5 bases from J, the gap between germline ends came to 13 bases. The CDR3 sequence is 14 residues long. CDR1 and CDR2 from the germline V gene are SGHRS and YFSETQ. The CDR3, as DNA: TGCGCCAGCAGCTTCCAAGGGGAAGGGGAGACCCAGTACTTC. Translation gives CASSFQGEGETQYF.